This record looks at one T cell receptor (beta chain) sequence and its context. Its antigen has not been determined. Base qualities are missing; no much larger clone stands one base away. The immunoSEQ multiplex PCR assay was used to generate TCR libraries, with TCR-beta and/or TCR-alpha/delta assays applied to each sample. The amplified TCR libraries were sequenced on the Illumina high-throughput platform. In the original analysis: Clustering and dimensionality reduction relied on pairwise TCRdist distances among GMM-specific receptors from T cells that were either sorted ex vivo or expanded in vitro. Each clinical repertoire was assigned a mean NN-distance score, defined as the average TCRdist to the nearest 10% of tetramer-positive reference sequences. GEM TCR motif frequency was calculated as the fraction of unique TCRs that matched known GEM sequences in V/J usage and CDR3 length. Linear discriminant analysis with leave-one-out cross-validation, implemented in scikit-learn, was used to classify active tuberculosis. Drawn from immuneACCESS, this table holds only the in-frame rearrangements with V and J called that TCRdb kept. Clones are partly lost; checked studies trace under half to an unresolved V gene and leave the rest unexplained. V, J and clone size are taken as reported in that table, and D and trimming were inferred from the DNA itself. Here the sample has more than 35,000 clones; 93% occur a single time. Approximately 7.5% of the sample goes to the ten largest clones.

At study entry, a tuberculin skin test and the QuantiFERON-TB GOLD In-Tube IGRA were used to screen adolescents for latent tuberculosis infection. Immunosequencing of unsorted cryopreserved PBMC covered, on average, approximately 100,000 T cells per clinical donor. Eleven high schools in the Worcester region of the Western Cape, South Africa, served as enrollment sites for adolescents aged 12 to 18 years. Roughly ten M. tuberculosis-infected and around 10 uninfected adolescents were selected with matching for age and sex. PBMC from adolescents were isolated by density centrifugation from freshly drawn heparinized blood and were then cryopreserved. The record originates from a study of T cells in tuberculosis (dated by TCRdb to about 2018). Turning to the overall study: In the study, CD1B tetramers and high-throughput TCR immunosequencing were combined to characterize T cells specific for the mycobacterial lipid antigen glucose monomycolate (GMM). With over nine people per group, a South African clinical cohort compared IGRA-negative adolescents, IGRA-positive adolescents with latent tuberculosis, and adults with active tuberculosis. The study at large found these results: Compared with IGRA-negative controls, TCR-alpha repertoires from active tuberculosis had smaller mean NN-distances to GMM-specific TCRs, which suggests that these TCRs underwent clonal expansion. Shorter CDR3-alpha lengths in active tuberculosis patients partly drove the smaller NN-distances, and the TCR-beta difference was not statistically significant. Clinical samples were chosen by availability of cryopreserved specimens, and active tuberculosis cases were adults while controls were adolescents. An accuracy of approximately 90% (AUROC approximately 0.93) was reached by a classifier using the diverse GMM-specific repertoire, compared with approximately 70% accuracy when GEM motif frequencies were used.

V drops 8 bases and J drops 0 bases, leaving 17 bases in between. The CDR3, from cysteine to phenylalanine, totals 15 residues. Here the CDR3 DNA is all that survives: 45 bases in frame from base 1. The germline V gene (reference sequence) gives CDR1 as LNHDA and CDR2 as SQIVND. Sequencing was done on a sample of PBMCs. This TCR derives from a donor aged 5 to 30 with latent tuberculosis or without tuberculosis infection. The chain couples TRBV19 to TRBJ2-7; the D segment cannot be called with confidence. The bases are TGTGCCAGTGGGCTCAGATCTCGAGACTCCTACGAGCAGTACTTC. This codes for CASGLRSRDSYEQYF.